The TCR beta chain described here comes from a study of T-cell memory formation after mild COVID-19. Germline lookup yields CDR1 SEHNR and CDR2 FQNEAQ (reference sequence). This CDR3 spans 12 amino acids. V lost 5 bases and J lost 14; bases outside the gene matches: 6. This clonotype occurred many times. TCRdb re-called the 5' RACE reads through MiXCR, storing one row per CDR3 protein. Of fewer than 350,000 distinct CDR3 sequences in the sample, 8% to 10% were seen once. The J gene is TRBJ1-6, the V gene TRBV7-9, with 7 bases lining up with TRBD1. This receptor was obtained from a young man who had mild COVID-19 (a few samples of this study predate the infection). Cell type and time point are not known. Source material: PBMCs or a T cell subset sorted from them (not recorded which). The CDR3 region is CASSLQGYSLHF. The CDR3 DNA is TGTGCCAGCAGCCTACAGGGGTATTCCCTCCACTTT.